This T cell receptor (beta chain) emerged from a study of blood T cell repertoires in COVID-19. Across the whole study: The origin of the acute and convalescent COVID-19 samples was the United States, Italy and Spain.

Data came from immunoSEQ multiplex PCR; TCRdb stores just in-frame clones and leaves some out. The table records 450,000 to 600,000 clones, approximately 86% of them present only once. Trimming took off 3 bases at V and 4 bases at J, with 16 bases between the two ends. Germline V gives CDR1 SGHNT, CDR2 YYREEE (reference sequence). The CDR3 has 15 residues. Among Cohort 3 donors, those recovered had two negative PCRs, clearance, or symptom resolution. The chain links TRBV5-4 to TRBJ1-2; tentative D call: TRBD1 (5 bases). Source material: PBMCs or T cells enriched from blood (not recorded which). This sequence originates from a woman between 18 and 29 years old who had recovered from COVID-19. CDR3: CASSWEGKGAYGYTF. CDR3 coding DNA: TGTGCCAGCAGCTGGGAGGGGAAGGGAGCCTATGGCTACACCTTC.